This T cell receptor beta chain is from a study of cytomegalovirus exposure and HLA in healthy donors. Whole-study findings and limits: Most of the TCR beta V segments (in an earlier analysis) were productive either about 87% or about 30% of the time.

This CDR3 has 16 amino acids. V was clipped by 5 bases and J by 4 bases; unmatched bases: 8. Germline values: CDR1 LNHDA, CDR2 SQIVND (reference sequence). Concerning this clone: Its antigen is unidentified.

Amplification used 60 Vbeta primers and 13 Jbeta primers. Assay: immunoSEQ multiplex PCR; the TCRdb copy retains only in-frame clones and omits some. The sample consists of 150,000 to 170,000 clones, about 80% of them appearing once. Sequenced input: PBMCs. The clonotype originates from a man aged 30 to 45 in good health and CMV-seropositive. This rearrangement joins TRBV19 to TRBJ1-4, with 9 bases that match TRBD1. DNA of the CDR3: TGTGCCAGTAGTCCGCAACAGGGGGCGATTAATGAAAAACTGTTTTTT. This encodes CASSPQQGAINEKLFF.